Following are 19 T cell receptor beta chains from one sample sequenced in a study of shared clonotypes between healthy human individuals. Generated by immunoSEQ multiplex PCR, the TCRdb table keeps only in-frame clones and is missing some. Among millions of clones listed, around 94% were seen once. Sequenced: naive CD4+ T cells sorted from blood. Subset meaning: CD45RA+ positively selected. Receptor source: a man aged 18 to 29 in good health.

This chain links TRBV30 with TRBJ2-1; the D gene is possibly TRBD2 (6 bases). Germline V gives CDR1 GTSNPN, CDR2 SVGIG (reference sequence). The CDR3 runs to 12 residues. Trimming took 6 bases from V and 6 from J, leaving 12 bases between them. The CDR3 sequence is CACPGVGNEQFF. CDR3 nucleotides: TGTGCCTGCCCGGGGGTAGGCAATGAGCAGTTCTTC.

For this clone: Additional DNA sequences in this sample encode the identical CDR3. This rearrangement joins TRBV18 to TRBJ1-3; no definite D call. Germline CDR1 is KGHSH and CDR2 is LQKENI. The CDR3 covers 14 residues. V shed 0 bases and J shed 2 bases, with 5 bases lying between them. The CDR3 nucleotides read TGTGCCAGCTCACCACCCGGGACTGGAAACACCATATATTTT. It yields the protein CASSPPGTGNTIYF.

The rearrangement joins TRBV28 to TRBJ1-5; 8 bases agree with TRBD1. Trimming at V came to 10 bases and at J to 8 bases, leaving 16 bases not matched to a gene. The CDR3 sequence is 15 residues long. Germline CDR1 reads MDHEN; CDR2 reads SYDVKM. CDR3 residues: CATIRPGQVGKPQHF. CDR3 coding DNA: TGTGCCACCATTAGGCCGGGACAGGTGGGAAAGCCCCAGCATTTT.

The genes are TRBV7-2 and TRBJ2-7; D may correspond to TRBD1 or TRBD2 (5 bases each). The V and J ends lost 6 bases and 2 bases respectively, with 8 bases between them. Germline CDR1 reads SGHTA; CDR2 reads FQGNSA. CDR3 length: 12 amino acids. CDR3 protein: CASRGETYEQYF. The CDR3 DNA is TGTGCCAGCAGGGGGGAAACCTACGAGCAGTACTTC.

V is TRBV2 and J is TRBJ2-3; 11 positions agree with TRBD2. The germline V gene has CDR1 SNHLY and CDR2 FYNNEI. With 6 bases clipped from V and 2 bases from J, the junction kept 4 bases outside the gene matches. The CDR3 totals 15 residues. CDR3 amino acids: CASRGGLADTDTQYF. The CDR3 nucleotides are TGTGCCAGCAGAGGGGGACTAGCGGACACAGATACGCAGTATTTT. The full variable domain, its missing parts supplied by reference TRBV2 and TRBJ2-3, is EPEVTQTPSHQVTQMGQEVILRCVPISNHLYFYWYRQILGQKVEFLVSFYNNEISEKSEIFDDQFSVERPDGSNFTLKIRSTKLEDSAMYFCASRGGLADTDTQYFGPGTRLTVL.

This chain uses TRBV28 with TRBJ2-3, with a weak D call TRBD2 (5 bases). Germline lookup yields CDR1 MDHEN and CDR2 SYDVKM. V was cut by 5 bases and J by 8 bases, with 17 bases left in between. The CDR3 sequence is 14 residues long. DNA of the CDR3: TGTGCCAGCAGTGCCGGGTCCCTTGGAGGTACGCAGTATTTT. Translated, it gives CASSAGSLGGTQYF.

This chain uses TRBV7-9 with TRBJ1-2; D is unresolved. Germline V gene data show CDR1 as SEHNR and CDR2 as FQNEAQ (reference sequence). V dropped 3 bases and J dropped 8 bases, with 7 bases sitting between them. The CDR3 has 11 residues. CDR3 in amino acids: CASSFLTGYTF. The CDR3 coding sequence is TGTGCCAGCAGCTTCCTTACGGGCTACACCTTC.

The DNA of the CDR3 is TGCGCCAGCAGCTTGAGACAGGCTTTGATGTTCGAGCAGTACTTC. Protein: CASSLRQALMFEQYF. The chain recombines TRBV5-1 with TRBJ2-7, with a possible D match to TRBD1 (6 bases). V was shortened by 1 base and J by 6 bases, with 17 bases between the two germline ends. The CDR3 loop spans 15 amino acids. Germline CDR1 and CDR2: SGHRS and YFSETQ.

CDR3 sequence (DNA): TGTGCCAGCAGCCCCGGCTTACTAGCGGGAGGGCCTTTCTACGAGCAGTACTTC. It yields the protein CASSPGLLAGGPFYEQYF. This chain uses TRBV7-2 with TRBJ2-7; 13 nucleotides line up with TRBD2. The CDR3 totals 18 residues. Germline CDR1 and CDR2: SGHTA and FQGNSA. Trimming removed 5 bases from V and 3 bases from J; junction bases left unmatched: 13.

V usage is TRBV19 and J usage is TRBJ2-1, with 9 bases fitting TRBD2. CDR3 size: 15 residues. Trimming removed 6 bases from V and 2 bases from J; junction bases left unmatched: 5. The germline gives CDR1 LNHDA, CDR2 SQIVND (reference sequence). CDR3 region: CASRGGRAAYNEQFF. As DNA, the CDR3 is TGTGCCAGTAGAGGCGGGAGGGCCGCCTACAATGAGCAGTTCTTC.

This clone showed up just once. The chain uses TRBV7-2 and TRBJ2-3; no reliable D call. Germline CDR1 is SGHTA and CDR2 is FQGNSA. V was pared by 3 bases and J by 6 bases, with 10 bases between. This CDR3 is built from 13 residues. CDR3 nucleotides: TGTGCCAGCAGCTTCTACACCACCGATACGCAGTATTTT. Translated, it gives CASSFYTTDTQYF. Full variable domain (missing parts from reference TRBV7-2 and TRBJ2-3): GAGVSQSPSNKVTEKGKDVELRCDPISGHTALYWYRQSLGQGLEFLIYFQGNSAPDKSGLPSDRFSAERTGGSVSTLTIQRTQQEDSAVYLCASSFYTTDTQYFGPGTRLTVL.

The V call is TRBV5-4, the J call TRBJ1-2, with 8 bases that match TRBD1. Germline V gene data show CDR1 as SGHNT and CDR2 as YYREEE (reference sequence). The CDR3 is 14 amino acids. V was clipped by 2 bases and J by 5 bases; unmatched bases: 5. The CDR3, as DNA: TGTGCCAGCAGCTTTCGACAGGGGAGTTATGGCTACACCTTC. Protein product: CASSFRQGSYGYTF.

The chain carries TRBV7-8 and TRBJ1-1; D uncertain. This CDR3 has 14 amino acids. The germline gives CDR1 SGHVS, CDR2 FQNEAQ. Trimming cost V 1 base and J 0 bases, with 6 bases left between them. The CDR3 coding sequence is TGTGCCAGCAGCTTAGGACATCTGAACACTGAAGCTTTCTTT. Encoded protein: CASSLGHLNTEAFF.

The chain recombines TRBV18 with TRBJ2-7, with TRBD1 as a possible D gene (5 bases). The CDR3 runs 13 residues. CDR1 and CDR2 (germline): KGHSH, LQKENI. The V gene lost 2 bases and the J gene lost 6 bases, with 11 bases spanning the gap. CDR3 sequence: CASSPSWGGEQYF. CDR3 nucleotide sequence: TGTGCCAGCTCACCATCGTGGGGCGGCGAGCAGTACTTC.

The chain combines TRBV19 with TRBJ1-6; D is undetermined. Trimming removed 6 bases at V and 9 bases at J, with 18 bases between. Looked up from germline, CDR1 is LNHDA and CDR2 is SQIVND (reference sequence). The CDR3 totals 15 residues. The CDR3 region has the DNA TGTGCCAGTAGAAGTGAAAGTAGCCGGAGTTCACCCCTCCACTTT. This sequence encodes CASRSESSRSSPLHF. Full variable domain (rest looked up from reference TRBV19 and TRBJ1-6): DGGITQSPKYLFRKEGQNVTLSCEQNLNHDAMYWYRQDPGQGLRLIYYSQIVNDFQKGDIAEGYSVSREKKESFPLTVTSAQKNPTAFYLCASRSESSRSSPLHFGNGTRLTVT.

This chain connects TRBV5-6 to TRBJ2-7; 9 bases are a match to TRBD1. The ends lost 4 bases at V and 3 bases at J; junction bases unmatched: 11. The germline V gene has CDR1 SGHDT and CDR2 YYEEEE. The CDR3 contains 16 residues. CDR3 DNA: TGTGCCAGCAGCGAAGGGACAGGGTTTACCTTCTACGAGCAGTACTTC. This translates into CASSEGTGFTFYEQYF.

The rearrangement links TRBV10-1 to TRBJ1-5; 9 bases match TRBD1. V gave up 3 bases and J gave up 6 bases; unmatched junction bases: 6. Per germline, CDR1 WNHNN and CDR2 SYGVQD (reference sequence). This CDR3 region has 15 residues. CDR3 sequence (DNA): TGCGCCAGCAGTGAAGGAGGACAGGGGACTCAGCCCCAGCATTTT. Protein: CASSEGGQGTQPQHF.

The chain combines TRBV7-3 with TRBJ2-3, with TRBD2 matching over 10 bases. CDR1 is SGHTA and CDR2 is FQGTGA in the germline V gene. The CDR3 totals 17 residues. Germline trimming cut 3 bases from V and 2 bases from J; bases unmatched to any gene: 8. The DNA for the CDR3 is TGTGCCAGCAGCTTCTCTCCAGCGGGGGGGCCCACAGATACGCAGTATTTT. This gives the protein CASSFSPAGGPTDTQYF. Drawing the rest from reference TRBV7-3 and TRBJ2-3, the complete variable domain is GAGVSQTPSNKVTEKGKYVELRCDPISGHTALYWYRQSLGQGPEFLIYFQGTGAADDSGLPNDRFFAVRPEGSVSTLKIQRTERGDSAVYLCASSFSPAGGPTDTQYFGPGTRLTVL.

This clone was detected only a few times. The chain couples TRBV19 to TRBJ1-1, with D tentatively TRBD1 (6 bases). Per germline, CDR1 LNHDA and CDR2 SQIVND (reference sequence). V dropped 4 bases and J dropped 3 bases, with 15 bases sitting between them. The CDR3 is 15 amino acids. The CDR3 DNA is TGTGCCAGTAGTACTGGGGGGCTGATGGACACTGAAGCTTTCTTT. Protein: CASSTGGLMDTEAFF. The full variable domain, in which reference TRBV19 and TRBJ1-1 provide the parts outside the CDR3, is DGGITQSPKYLFRKEGQNVTLSCEQNLNHDAMYWYRQDPGQGLRLIYYSQIVNDFQKGDIAEGYSVSREKKESFPLTVTSAQKNPTAFYLCASSTGGLMDTEAFFGQGTRLTVV.